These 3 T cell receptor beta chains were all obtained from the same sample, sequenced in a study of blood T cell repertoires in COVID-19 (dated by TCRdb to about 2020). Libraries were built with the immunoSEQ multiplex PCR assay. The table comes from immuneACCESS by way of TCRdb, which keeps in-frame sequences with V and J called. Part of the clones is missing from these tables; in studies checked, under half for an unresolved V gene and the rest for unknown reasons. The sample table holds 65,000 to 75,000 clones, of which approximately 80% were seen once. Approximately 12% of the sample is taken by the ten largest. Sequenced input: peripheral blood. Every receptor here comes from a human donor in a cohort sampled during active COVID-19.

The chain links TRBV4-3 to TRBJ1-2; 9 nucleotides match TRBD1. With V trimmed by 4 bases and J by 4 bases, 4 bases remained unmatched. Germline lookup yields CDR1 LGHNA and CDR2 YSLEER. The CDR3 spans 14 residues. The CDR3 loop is CASSPGQGAYGYTF. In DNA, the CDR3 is TGCGCCAGCAGCCCGGGACAGGGTGCCTATGGCTACACCTTC.

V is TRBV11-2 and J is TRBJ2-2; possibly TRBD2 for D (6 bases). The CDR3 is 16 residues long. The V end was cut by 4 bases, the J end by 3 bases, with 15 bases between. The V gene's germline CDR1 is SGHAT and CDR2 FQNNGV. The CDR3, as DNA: TGTGCCAGCAGCTCACACCGTCGGGAGCACACCGGGGAGCTGTTTTTT. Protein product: CASSSHRREHTGELFF.

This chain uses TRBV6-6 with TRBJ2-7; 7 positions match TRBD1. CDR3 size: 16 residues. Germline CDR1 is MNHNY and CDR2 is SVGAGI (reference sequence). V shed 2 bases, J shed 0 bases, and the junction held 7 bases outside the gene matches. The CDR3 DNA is TGTGCCAGCAGTTACCGGACAGGAATGGGCTCCTACGAGCAGTACGTC. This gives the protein CASSYRTGMGSYEQYV.